This record covers a single TCR beta chain. CDR3 length: 14 residues. Between the trimmed V and J ends, which lost 6 bases and 2 bases, there was a span of 11 bases. Germline loops: CDR1 LNHDA, CDR2 SQIVND (reference sequence). TCRdb keeps only in-frame clones here, not all; method: immunoSEQ multiplex PCR. Of over 65,000 clones listed, 90% are singletons. These data originate in a study of blood T cell repertoires in COVID-19. The material sequenced was peripheral blood. The V call is TRBV19, the J call TRBJ1-5, with no clear D. This clonotype originated in a human donor in a cohort sampled during active COVID-19. CDR3 DNA: TGTGCCAGTAGCGGCGGGTTGGGCAATCAGCCCCAGCATTTT. Protein sequence: CASSGGLGNQPQHF.